One and the same sample provided the 27 T cell receptor beta chains below, sequenced in a study of technical replicates of blood from a handful of donors. The data were produced by immunoSEQ multiplex PCR, yet TCRdb's version contains in-frame clones alone and is incomplete. The sample includes about 85,000 clones, approximately 94% of them seen just once. Material for sequencing was T cells isolated from PBMCs. The receptors were gathered from a human donor in good health.

The V gene is TRBV7-2, the J gene TRBJ1-5, with TRBD1 as a possible D gene (5 bases). The V end was cut by 4 bases, the J end by 3 bases, with 7 bases between. Germline V gene data show CDR1 as SGHTA and CDR2 as FQGNSA. The CDR3 contains 13 residues. The chain's CDR3 is CASSSDNNQPQHF. CDR3 bases: TGTGCCAGCAGCTCGGACAACAATCAGCCCCAGCATTTT.

V gene TRBV28 combines with J gene TRBJ2-5, with D perhaps matching TRBD2 (6 bases). The ends were cut back, 6 bases at V and 1 base at J, with 12 bases in the middle. This CDR3 region has 14 residues. Germline CDR1 reads MDHEN; CDR2 reads SYDVKM. This CDR3 is CASSLAETQETQYF. As DNA, the CDR3 is TGTGCCAGCAGCTTAGCGGAGACCCAAGAGACCCAGTACTTC.

The chain is built from TRBV7-9 and TRBJ1-1; D is ambiguous. V was pared by 3 bases and J by 1 base, with 15 bases between. CDR3 length: 16 amino acids. In germline, CDR1 is SEHNR, CDR2 FQNEAQ (reference sequence). CDR3 in DNA: TGTGCCAGCAGCTTCCCGACTAGGACGGGGAACACTGAAGCTTTCTTT. Translating gives CASSFPTRTGNTEAFF.

V gene TRBV11-2 combines with J gene TRBJ1-2; 7 bases are shared with TRBD1. CDR1 and CDR2 from the germline V gene are SGHAT and FQNNGV. The CDR3 covers 15 residues. Trimming removed 3 bases from V and 0 bases from J; junction bases left unmatched: 4. The CDR3 DNA is TGTGCCAGCAGCTTTTCCAGGGGGGCTAACTATGGCTACACCTTC. Translated: CASSFSRGANYGYTF.

The rearrangement joins TRBV11-2 to TRBJ2-7; TRBD2 matches at 7 bases. This CDR3 spans 14 amino acids. In germline, CDR1 is SGHAT, CDR2 FQNNGV. V trimming: 3 bases; J trimming: 2 bases; junction bases outside the gene matches: 4. DNA for the CDR3: TGTGCCAGCAGCTTCTCTAGCGGCACCTACGAGCAGTACTTC. This encodes CASSFSSGTYEQYF.

The V gene is TRBV6-6, the J gene TRBJ2-7; tentatively, D is TRBD1 (6 bases). Germline lookup yields CDR1 MNHNY and CDR2 SVGAGI (reference sequence). V lost 0 bases, J lost 2 bases, and 11 bases lay in between. The CDR3 contains 15 residues. The CDR3, as DNA: TGTGCCAGCAGTTACTCGGTAGGGACACCCTACGAGCAGTACTTC. Translation: CASSYSVGTPYEQYF.

This clone has a single count. This sequence joins TRBV6-5 and TRBJ1-3, with D unclear. Per germline, CDR1 MNHEY and CDR2 SVGAGI. The CDR3 covers 13 residues. V lost 4 bases, J lost 4 bases, and 8 bases lay in between. The CDR3 DNA sequence: TGTGCCAGCAGTTCAGGTAGAGGAAACACCATATATTTT. Protein product: CASSSGRGNTIYF.

V usage is TRBV15 and J usage is TRBJ2-2; the D gene is possibly TRBD1 (6 bases). Trimming stripped 3 bases from V and 1 base from J, with 18 bases between. CDR3 size: 18 residues. The germline V gene has CDR1 LNHNV and CDR2 YYDKDF (reference sequence). The CDR3 region has the DNA TGTGCCACCAGCAGCGGGCCCTACAGGGATGGGAACACCGGGGAGCTGTTTTTT. Amino acid sequence: CATSSGPYRDGNTGELFF.

This clone was found once. This rearrangement joins TRBV2 to TRBJ2-2, with a weak D call TRBD2 (6 bases). Germline V gene data show CDR1 as SNHLY and CDR2 as FYNNEI. The CDR3 length is 14 residues. The V gene lost 8 bases and the J gene lost 4 bases, with 14 bases spanning the gap. The CDR3 protein is CASRASVTTGELFF. In DNA, the CDR3 is TGTGCCAGCCGTGCTAGCGTGACCACCGGGGAGCTGTTTTTT.

V usage is TRBV11-3 and J usage is TRBJ2-5; no definite D call. The CDR3 is 17 residues long. Trimming took off 3 bases at V and 0 bases at J, with 17 bases between the two ends. CDR1 and CDR2 (germline): SGHNT, YENEEA. The CDR3 protein is CASSFKVWASYQETQYF. The CDR3 nucleotides read TGTGCCAGCAGCTTCAAGGTATGGGCCTCGTACCAAGAGACCCAGTACTTC.

The chain employs TRBV19 and TRBJ2-2; no definite D call. Trimming removed 6 bases from V and 4 bases from J, with 9 bases in between. The CDR3 consists of 13 residues. Germline V gene sequence: CDR1 LNHDA, CDR2 SQIVND (reference sequence). This CDR3 reads CASRETGTGELFF. The CDR3 nucleotides are TGTGCCAGTAGAGAGACGGGCACCGGGGAGCTGTTTTTT. The full variable domain, in which reference TRBV19 and TRBJ2-2 provide the parts outside the CDR3, is DGGITQSPKYLFRKEGQNVTLSCEQNLNHDAMYWYRQDPGQGLRLIYYSQIVNDFQKGDIAEGYSVSREKKESFPLTVTSAQKNPTAFYLCASRETGTGELFFGEGSRLTVL.

This rearrangement joins TRBV25-1 to TRBJ2-7; D may be TRBD2 (5 bases). The CDR3 covers 15 residues. The V gene's germline CDR1 is MGHDK and CDR2 SYGVNS. Trimming pared 4 bases from V and 2 bases from J, leaving 15 bases between. The CDR3 coding sequence is TGTGCCAGCAGTGGAGGGTCGGGGTCCCCCTACGAGCAGTACTTC. Protein product: CASSGGSGSPYEQYF.

Only one count was recorded for this clone. The chain carries TRBV18 and TRBJ1-1; D not certain. Trimming shortened V by 1 base and J by 1 base, and 13 bases separated the two germline ends. The CDR3 totals 16 residues. Per germline, CDR1 KGHSH and CDR2 LQKENI. The CDR3, as DNA: TGTGCCAGCTCACCACGGGCGTTTATTGGGAACACTGAAGCTTTCTTT. Residues: CASSPRAFIGNTEAFF.

For the CDR3, the DNA is TGTGCCATCAGCCCCCTCGGGACAGATAATCAGCCCCAGCATTTT. Translation gives CAISPLGTDNQPQHF. The chain is built from TRBV10-3 and TRBJ1-5, with 7 bases matching TRBD1. V lost 6 bases, J lost 4 bases, and 9 bases stayed unmatched. In germline, CDR1 is ENHRY, CDR2 SYGVKD. The CDR3 length is 15 residues.

This clone was observed once. This chain links TRBV11-2 with TRBJ2-5; TRBD1 matches 8 bases. V shed 5 bases and J 1 base; nucleotides not matched to a gene: 9. Germline V gene data show CDR1 as SGHAT and CDR2 as FQNNGV. The CDR3 contains 16 residues. The CDR3 reads CASSLGDRSFQETQYF. The CDR3 nucleotides read TGTGCCAGCAGCCTAGGGGACAGGTCATTCCAAGAGACCCAGTACTTC.

This clone was seen only a few times. This sequence joins TRBV27 and TRBJ2-7; D may be TRBD1 (5 bases). Germline assignment: CDR1 MNHEY and CDR2 SMNVEV (reference sequence). CDR3 length equals 15 residues. V shed 2 bases and J shed 3 bases, with 14 bases lying between them. Written as DNA, the CDR3 is TGTGCCAGCAGTTTAACAGGCGGTCCTTTCTACGAGCAGTACTTC. Protein product: CASSLTGGPFYEQYF.

The chain couples TRBV7-3 to TRBJ2-6; 7 positions match TRBD2. CDR3 size: 16 residues. CDR1 SGHTA and CDR2 FQGTGA come from the germline V gene. Trimming took 1 base from V and 2 from J; bases not matched to a gene: 2. The CDR3 is CASSLSAGAGANVLTF. CDR3 in DNA: TGTGCCAGCAGCTTAAGTGCGGGGGCTGGGGCCAACGTCCTGACTTTC.

A remark on this clone: At one end, the junction sequence differs from germline, possibly due to a read error. The chain recombines TRBV6-5 with TRBJ1-3; the D is unclear. Looked up from germline, CDR1 is MNHEY and CDR2 is SVGAGI. The CDR3 loop spans 14 amino acids. The CDR3 DNA reads TGTGCCAGCGGTTATCTGGCCTCTGGAAACACCATATATTTT. This translates into CASGYLASGNTIYF.

This clone has only one observation. The chain carries TRBV19 and TRBJ2-2; possible D gene TRBD2, 6 bases. The CDR3 length is 16 residues. CDR1 is LNHDA, CDR2 SQIVND, per germline (reference sequence). V lost 7 bases, J lost 2 bases, and 17 bases lay in between. CDR3 in DNA: TGTGCCAGTAAAGTGGCGGGACTGGTAAACACCGGGGAGCTGTTTTTT. It yields the protein CASKVAGLVNTGELFF. Complete variable domain (other parts from reference TRBV19 and TRBJ2-2): DGGITQSPKYLFRKEGQNVTLSCEQNLNHDAMYWYRQDPGQGLRLIYYSQIVNDFQKGDIAEGYSVSREKKESFPLTVTSAQKNPTAFYLCASKVAGLVNTGELFFGEGSRLTVL.

V is TRBV28 and J is TRBJ2-5; D unresolved. V dropped 2 bases and J dropped 8 bases, with 12 bases sitting between them. Germline CDR1 reads MDHEN; CDR2 reads SYDVKM. This CDR3 region has 13 residues. The CDR3 reads CASSLVLGTTQYF. The CDR3 nucleotides read TGTGCCAGCAGTTTAGTGCTAGGAACCACCCAGTACTTC.

The chain carries TRBV6-6 and TRBJ2-7, with 8 bases aligning to TRBD1. V shed 4 bases, J shed 0 bases, and the junction held 2 bases outside the gene matches. Per the germline V gene, CDR1 is MNHNY and CDR2 is SVGAGI (reference sequence). The CDR3 has 14 residues. CDR3 bases: TGTGCCAGCAGTTCCGGGACAGGCTCCTACGAGCAGTACTTC. Translating gives CASSSGTGSYEQYF.

This chain connects TRBV5-4 to TRBJ1-2; 10 bases fit TRBD1. This CDR3 has 16 amino acids. V lost 3 bases and J lost 0; bases outside the gene matches: 5. The germline V gene has CDR1 SGHNT and CDR2 YYREEE (reference sequence). The CDR3 loop is CASSWGGQGANYGYTF. The CDR3 DNA follows: TGTGCCAGCAGCTGGGGTGGACAGGGGGCTAACTATGGCTACACCTTC.

The chain joins TRBV29-1 to TRBJ1-5; 9 bases are a match to TRBD1. Germline V gene data show CDR1 as SQVTM and CDR2 as ANQGSEA. The CDR3 covers 14 residues. Trimming at V came to 2 bases and at J to 3 bases, leaving 2 bases not matched to a gene. CDR3 sequence reads: CSVENRGHNQPQHF. The CDR3 bases are TGCAGCGTTGAAAACAGGGGGCACAATCAGCCCCAGCATTTT. Variable domain in full (rest from reference TRBV29-1 and TRBJ1-5): SAVISQKPSRDICQRGTSLTIQCQVDSQVTMMFWYRQQPGQSLTLIATANQGSEATYESGFVIDKFPISRPNLTFSTLTVSNMSPEDSSIYLCSVENRGHNQPQHFGDGTRLSIL.

The gene calls are TRBV30 and TRBJ2-1, with 7 positions matching TRBD2. This CDR3 comprises 13 residues. V was pared by 4 bases and J by 3 bases, with 3 bases of the junction left unmatched. The germline gives CDR1 GTSNPN, CDR2 SVGIG (reference sequence). CDR3 bases: TGTGCCTGGACTAGCGGAGGCTACAATGAGCAGTTCTTC. Amino acids: CAWTSGGYNEQFF.

A remark on this clone: This sample includes further DNA sequences coding for the same CDR3. The chain has TRBV6-5 and TRBJ1-2; D is possibly TRBD1 (5 bases). CDR1 and CDR2 (germline): MNHEY, SVGAGI. Trimming stripped 2 bases from V and 5 bases from J, with 18 bases between. The CDR3 has 16 residues. The CDR3 DNA reads TGTGCCAGCAGTTACAGGACCCTAAGAACAGGATATGGCTACACCTTC. Amino acid sequence: CASSYRTLRTGYGYTF.

The V and J genes are TRBV10-3 and TRBJ1-3; 7 bases agree with TRBD1. The V gene's germline CDR1 is ENHRY and CDR2 SYGVKD. The length of the CDR3 is 14 residues. V trimming: 5 bases; J trimming: 8 bases; junction bases outside the gene matches: 9. The CDR3 DNA sequence: TGTGCCATCAGTCAAGACAGGGATGCGGACACCATATATTTT. Amino acids: CAISQDRDADTIYF.

The chain has TRBV9 and TRBJ1-2, with D unresolved. The germline V and J ends were trimmed by 0 bases and 3 bases, with 9 bases remaining between them. The CDR3 is made up of 14 amino acids. The germline V gene encodes CDR1 SGDLS and CDR2 YYNGEE. The DNA of the CDR3 is TGTGCCAGCAGCGTAGATAGTCTGGACTATGGCTACACCTTC. Its translation: CASSVDSLDYGYTF.